Following are 23 T cell receptor beta chains from one sample sequenced in a study of blood T cell repertoires in COVID-19. Only in-frame clones appear in the TCRdb table, and some are missing; sequencing was by immunoSEQ multiplex PCR. The sample lists 400,000 to 550,000 clones; about 85% were seen once. The material sequenced was PBMCs or T cells enriched from blood (not recorded which). These receptor sequences come from a woman younger than 30 with acute COVID-19.

The chain uses TRBV18 and TRBJ2-5, with 9 bases aligning to TRBD2. This CDR3 is built from 15 residues. With V trimmed by 5 bases and J by 2 bases, 6 bases remained unmatched. CDR1 is KGHSH and CDR2 is LQKENI in the germline V gene. CDR3 coding DNA: TGTGCCAGCTCAGCGACTAGCGGAGTACAAGAGACCCAGTACTTC. It encodes CASSATSGVQETQYF. Filled out from reference TRBV18 and TRBJ2-5, the complete variable domain reads NAGVMQNPRHLVRRRGQEARLRCSPMKGHSHVYWYRQLPEEGLKFMVYLQKENIIDESGMPKERFSAEFPKEGPSILRIQQVVRGDSAAYFCASSATSGVQETQYFGPGTRLLVL.

CDR3 DNA: TGTGCCAGCAGCTCCACCGGGACTAGGTCCACTGAGCAGTTCTTC. Protein product: CASSSTGTRSTEQFF. The chain recombines TRBV7-2 with TRBJ2-1, with 8 bases identical to TRBD2. The CDR3 is 15 residues long. CDR1 and CDR2 from the germline V gene are SGHTA and FQGNSA. V shed 4 bases, J shed 9 bases, and the junction held 11 bases outside the gene matches. Complete variable domain (other parts from reference TRBV7-2 and TRBJ2-1): GAGVSQSPSNKVTEKGKDVELRCDPISGHTALYWYRQSLGQGLEFLIYFQGNSAPDKSGLPSDRFSAERTGGSVSTLTIQRTQQEDSAVYLCASSSTGTRSTEQFFGPGTRLTVL.

Concerning this clone itself: Additional DNA sequences in this sample encode the identical CDR3. The rearrangement joins TRBV5-1 to TRBJ1-1, with D perhaps TRBD1 (6 bases). The germline V gene has CDR1 SGHRS and CDR2 YFSETQ. CDR3 length: 15 amino acids. Trimming took off 0 bases at V and 0 bases at J, with 9 bases between the two ends. The chain's CDR3 is CASSLVGQLNTEAFF. CDR3 DNA sequence: TGCGCCAGCAGCTTGGTTGGACAGCTGAACACTGAAGCTTTCTTT.

The V and J genes are TRBV18 and TRBJ1-6; D is unclear. The CDR3 is 15 residues long. Trimming took 3 bases from V and 1 from J, leaving 7 bases between them. Germline CDR1 KGHSH, CDR2 LQKENI. Written as DNA, the CDR3 is TGTGCCAGCTCACCGGAGGGATCCTATAATTCACCCCTCCACTTT. Translated, it gives CASSPEGSYNSPLHF.

This chain uses TRBV5-4 with TRBJ2-1; 9 bases fit TRBD2. J was trimmed by 3 bases and V by 4 bases; bases with no gene match: 5. CDR3 size: 15 residues. Germline CDR1 is SGHNT and CDR2 is YYREEE (reference sequence). This CDR3 is CASSEGLALYNEQFF. CDR3 bases: TGTGCCAGCAGCGAGGGACTAGCCCTCTACAATGAGCAGTTCTTC.

The V and J genes are TRBV5-1 and TRBJ1-6; D perhaps matches TRBD1 (6 bases). Germline V gene lookup returns CDR1 SGHRS and CDR2 YFSETQ. V was cut by 5 bases and J by 8 bases, with 20 bases left in between. The CDR3 is made up of 16 amino acids. CDR3 protein: CASRSGTGFGDSPLHF. Here the CDR3 DNA reads TGCGCCAGCAGGAGTGGAACAGGGTTCGGCGATTCACCCCTCCACTTT.

This chain links TRBV9 with TRBJ2-5, with a tentative D call TRBD1 (6 bases). The length of the CDR3 is 17 residues. V lost 0 bases, J lost 3 bases, and 18 bases lay in between. Looked up from germline, CDR1 is SGDLS and CDR2 is YYNGEE. As DNA, the CDR3 is TGTGCCAGCAGCGTAGAACCACAGGGTTTGGGGAAAGAGACCCAGTACTTC. Amino acid sequence: CASSVEPQGLGKETQYF.

This clone has only one observation. V and J are TRBV10-2 and TRBJ2-7, with D perhaps TRBD1 (6 bases). Trimming took 3 bases from V and 6 from J, leaving 12 bases between them. CDR1 and CDR2 (germline): WSHSY, SAAADI. This CDR3 has 13 amino acids. This CDR3 reads CASSDTGYREQYF. Written as DNA, the CDR3 is TGCGCCAGCAGTGATACAGGGTACCGCGAGCAGTACTTC.

The chain is built from TRBV27 and TRBJ2-7; 9 nucleotides match TRBD1. This CDR3 contains 15 residues. V shed 5 bases and J 4 bases; nucleotides not matched to a gene: 9. Germline V gene lookup returns CDR1 MNHEY and CDR2 SMNVEV (reference sequence). The chain's CDR3 is CASSPGTGPTYEQYF. The CDR3 coding sequence is TGTGCCAGCAGTCCCGGGACAGGGCCGACGTACGAGCAGTACTTC.

This clone has more than one count but fewer than ten. The V gene is TRBV28, the J gene TRBJ1-6; D uncertain. The CDR3 totals 16 residues. Germline values: CDR1 MDHEN, CDR2 SYDVKM. V was shortened by 4 bases and J by 0 bases, with 10 bases between the two germline ends. The CDR3 reads CASSSLWSSYNSPLHF. CDR3 DNA: TGTGCCAGCAGTTCCCTCTGGAGCTCCTATAATTCACCCCTCCACTTT. Variable domain in full (rest from reference TRBV28 and TRBJ1-6): DVKVTQSSRYLVKRTGEKVFLECVQDMDHENMFWYRQDPGLGLRLIYFSYDVKMKEKGDIPEGYSVSREKKERFSLILESASTNQTSMYLCASSSLWSSYNSPLHFGNGTRLTVT.

This chain's CDR3 is CASSQAEGRGEKLFF. CDR3 DNA: TGCGCCAGCAGCCAAGCTGAGGGAAGGGGGGAAAAACTGTTTTTT. The chain joins TRBV4-1 to TRBJ1-4, with a weak D call TRBD1 (6 bases). V lost 1 base to trimming and J lost 8 bases, with 14 bases between them. There are 15 residues in the CDR3. CDR1 is MGHRA and CDR2 is YSYEKL in the germline V gene.

This chain connects TRBV5-1 to TRBJ2-7; TRBD2 might be the D (7 bases). CDR1 and CDR2 from the germline V gene are SGHRS and YFSETQ. The CDR3 spans 15 residues. V shed 0 bases and J shed 5 bases, with 15 bases lying between them. The CDR3 DNA is TGCGCCAGCAGCTTGGCCCCGGGGGCGGGGGACGAGCAGTACTTC. This gives the protein CASSLAPGAGDEQYF.

This chain connects TRBV19 to TRBJ1-5; unclear D gene. The V end lost 2 bases, the J end lost 6 bases, and 11 bases lay between the germline ends. The CDR3 is 14 amino acids. CDR1 and CDR2 (germline): LNHDA, SQIVND (reference sequence). CDR3: CASSIKEGPQPQHF. The DNA for the CDR3 is TGTGCCAGTAGTATAAAAGAGGGCCCTCAGCCCCAGCATTTT.

V usage is TRBV6-5 and J usage is TRBJ1-1; TRBD1 agrees at 10 bases. The CDR3 spans 13 residues. CDR1 MNHEY and CDR2 SVGAGI come from the germline V gene. V lost 6 bases and J lost 6; bases outside the gene matches: 4. The CDR3 DNA follows: TGTGCCAGCAGGGACAGGGGGATGTCTGAAGCTTTCTTT. It is translated as CASRDRGMSEAFF.

This chain joins TRBV4-1 and TRBJ1-2; 7 bases agree with TRBD1. The CDR3 extends over 14 amino acids. Germline-derived CDR1 and CDR2 are MGHRA and YSYEKL. V lost 3 bases, J lost 4 bases, and 5 bases stayed unmatched. CDR3 bases: TGCGCCAGCAGCCAGGACAGGTTGATCTATGGCTACACCTTC. Its protein product is CASSQDRLIYGYTF.

The V and J genes are TRBV2 and TRBJ1-1, with 7 bases lining up with TRBD1. Unmatched junction bases numbered 4, after V lost 8 bases and J lost 4 bases. The length of the CDR3 is 12 residues. The germline V gene has CDR1 SNHLY and CDR2 FYNNEI. The CDR3 is CASDRVGTEAFF. CDR3 coding DNA: TGTGCCAGCGACAGGGTGGGCACTGAAGCTTTCTTT.

The chain joins TRBV15 to TRBJ1-2, with 7 positions matching TRBD1. This CDR3 region has 18 residues. Germline V gene lookup returns CDR1 LNHNV and CDR2 YYDKDF (reference sequence). J was trimmed by 2 bases and V by 0 bases; bases with no gene match: 12. CDR3: CATSRDKGRTGKNYGYTF. CDR3 in DNA: TGTGCCACCAGCAGAGATAAGGGAAGGACAGGCAAAAACTATGGCTACACCTTC. The complete variable domain, with remaining parts taken from reference TRBV15 and TRBJ1-2, reads DAMVIQNPRYQVTQFGKPVTLSCSQTLNHNVMYWYQQKSSQAPKLLFHYYDKDFNNEADTPDNFQSRRPNTSFCFLDIRSPGLGDTAMYLCATSRDKGRTGKNYGYTFGSGTRLTVV.

The CDR3 here is CASSLASGTGYNEQFF. In DNA, the CDR3 is TGTGCCAGCAGTTTGGCCAGCGGGACGGGGTACAATGAGCAGTTCTTC. The genes are TRBV28 and TRBJ2-1, with 7 nucleotides matching TRBD2. Losses at the gene ends were 3 bases for V and 4 bases for J; bases not matched to a gene: 9. This CDR3 region has 16 residues. Per germline, CDR1 MDHEN and CDR2 SYDVKM.

The chain uses TRBV6-5 and TRBJ2-3; 8 bases are shared with TRBD2. The V gene's germline CDR1 is MNHEY and CDR2 SVGAGI. J lost 5 bases, V lost 0 bases, and 7 bases had no gene match. CDR3 length: 16 residues. CDR3 protein: CASSYSSAGAGDTQYF. CDR3 coding DNA: TGTGCCAGCAGTTACTCTTCAGCGGGAGCAGGAGATACGCAGTATTTT.

V is TRBV28 and J is TRBJ1-2; D is uncertain. The CDR3 runs 13 residues. CDR1 and CDR2 (germline): MDHEN, SYDVKM. The V and J ends lost 6 bases and 5 bases respectively, with 13 bases between them. The CDR3 nucleotides are TGTGCCAGCAGCTTGCGGGGTGGTTATGGCTACACCTTC. Amino acid sequence: CASSLRGGYGYTF.

The CDR3 sequence: CASSLTLGGTGTHTF. The CDR3 DNA is TGTGCCAGCAGCCTCACCCTCGGCGGGACAGGGACCCACACCTTC. The rearrangement joins TRBV7-9 to TRBJ1-2; TRBD1 aligns across 9 bases. The CDR3 has 15 amino acids. Trimming removed 5 bases from V and 12 bases from J; junction bases left unmatched: 16. From germline, CDR1 is SEHNR and CDR2 FQNEAQ (reference sequence).

The chain joins TRBV6-6 to TRBJ1-6, with 7 bases lining up with TRBD1. The length of the CDR3 is 20 residues. Germline CDR1 is MNHNY and CDR2 is SVGAGI (reference sequence). After removal of 6 bases from V and 4 bases from J, the junction contained 21 bases not matched to a gene. DNA for the CDR3: TGTGCCAGCAGCGCCGGGTCGGGACAGTTCGATTCAGGTTATAATTCACCCCTCCACTTT. It codes for CASSAGSGQFDSGYNSPLHF.

CDR3 DNA sequence: TGTGCCAGCCGCCCGGGAGGGGGCCTCGGCGAGCAGTACTTC. It translates to CASRPGGGLGEQYF. The chain links TRBV27 to TRBJ2-7, with D perhaps TRBD2 (8 bases). The germline V and J ends were trimmed by 8 bases and 6 bases, with 20 bases remaining between them. The CDR3 has 14 amino acids. Per the germline V gene, CDR1 is MNHEY and CDR2 is SMNVEV (reference sequence).